These 4 T cell receptor beta chains originate from one sample sequenced in a study of OX40 agonist ivuxolimab in advanced cancers. The assay was immunoSEQ multiplex PCR, and TCRdb's table has in-frame clones only and misses some. Here the sample spans about 13,000 clones, roughly 80% being singletons. The sequencing here drew on CD4+ or CD8+ T cells sorted from blood, taken in a trial of the OX40 agonist ivuxolimab. These receptors all come from an adult with an advanced solid tumor such as melanoma, head and neck, liver or kidney cancer.

The chain has TRBV27 and TRBJ2-3; a weak D match, TRBD2 (5 bases). The germline CDR1 and CDR2 sequences are MNHEY and SMNVEV (reference sequence). The length of the CDR3 is 14 residues. Trimming pared 3 bases from V and 4 bases from J, leaving 11 bases between. In DNA form, the CDR3 reads TGTGCCAGCAGTTTCGTCGGGGAGTCAGATACGCAGTATTTT. It is translated as CASSFVGESDTQYF.

The chain recombines TRBV10-2 with TRBJ2-1; D is possibly TRBD2 (6 bases). Germline V gene data show CDR1 as WSHSY and CDR2 as SAAADI. The CDR3 runs to 16 residues. With 6 bases removed from V and 8 bases from J, the gap between germline ends came to 23 bases. The CDR3 is CASSDVKTRIHYEQFF. The CDR3 nucleotides are TGCGCCAGCAGCGACGTCAAGACTAGGATTCATTATGAGCAGTTCTTC.

The chain carries TRBV4-1 and TRBJ2-7, with 7 bases lining up with TRBD2. The germline V gene encodes CDR1 MGHRA and CDR2 YSYEKL. There are 15 residues in the CDR3. With 4 bases clipped from V and 2 bases from J, the junction kept 8 bases outside the gene matches. This chain's CDR3 is CASSRDSGPTYEQYF. The CDR3 nucleotides are TGCGCCAGCAGCCGAGATAGCGGGCCTACCTACGAGCAGTACTTC.

The V gene is TRBV7-9, the J gene TRBJ2-1, with D uncertain. The CDR3 is 12 residues long. The ends were cut back, 5 bases at V and 6 bases at J, with 8 bases in the middle. Per the germline V gene, CDR1 is SEHNR and CDR2 is FQNEAQ (reference sequence). DNA of the CDR3: TGTGCCAGCAGCATGGGTGTCAATGAGCAGTTCTTC. Protein product: CASSMGVNEQFF.